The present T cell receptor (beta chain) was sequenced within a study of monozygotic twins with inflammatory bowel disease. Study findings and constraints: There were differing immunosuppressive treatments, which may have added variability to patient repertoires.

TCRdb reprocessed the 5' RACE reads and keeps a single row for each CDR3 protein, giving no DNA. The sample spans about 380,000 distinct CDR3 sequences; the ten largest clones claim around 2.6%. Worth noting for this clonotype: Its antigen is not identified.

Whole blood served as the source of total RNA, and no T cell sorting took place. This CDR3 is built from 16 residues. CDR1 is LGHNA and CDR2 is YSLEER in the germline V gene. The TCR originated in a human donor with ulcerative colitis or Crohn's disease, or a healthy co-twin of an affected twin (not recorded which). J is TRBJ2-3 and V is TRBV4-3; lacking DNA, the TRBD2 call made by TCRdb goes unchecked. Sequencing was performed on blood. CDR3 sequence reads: CASSQTSGGVTDTQYF.